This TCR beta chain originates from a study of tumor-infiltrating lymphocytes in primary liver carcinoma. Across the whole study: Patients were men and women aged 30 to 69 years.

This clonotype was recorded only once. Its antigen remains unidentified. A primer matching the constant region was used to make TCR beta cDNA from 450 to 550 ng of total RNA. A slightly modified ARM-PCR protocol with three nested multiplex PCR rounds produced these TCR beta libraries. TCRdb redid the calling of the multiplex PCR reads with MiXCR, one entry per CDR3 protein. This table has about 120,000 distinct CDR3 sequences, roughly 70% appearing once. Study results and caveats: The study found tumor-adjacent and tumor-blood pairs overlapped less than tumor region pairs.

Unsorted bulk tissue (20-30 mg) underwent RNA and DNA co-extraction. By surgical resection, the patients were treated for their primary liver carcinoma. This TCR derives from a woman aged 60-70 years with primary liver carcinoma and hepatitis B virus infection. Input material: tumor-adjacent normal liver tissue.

In nucleotides, the CDR3 is TGTGCCAGCAGCTCCTCGGGGCTCTACAATCAGCCCCAGCATTTT. This gives the protein CASSSSGLYNQPQHF. The chain joins TRBV11-2 to TRBJ1-5; a weak D match, TRBD1 (5 bases). The CDR3 totals 15 residues. V gave up 4 bases and J gave up 3 bases, with 13 bases separating them. Germline assignment: CDR1 SGHAT and CDR2 FQNNGV.